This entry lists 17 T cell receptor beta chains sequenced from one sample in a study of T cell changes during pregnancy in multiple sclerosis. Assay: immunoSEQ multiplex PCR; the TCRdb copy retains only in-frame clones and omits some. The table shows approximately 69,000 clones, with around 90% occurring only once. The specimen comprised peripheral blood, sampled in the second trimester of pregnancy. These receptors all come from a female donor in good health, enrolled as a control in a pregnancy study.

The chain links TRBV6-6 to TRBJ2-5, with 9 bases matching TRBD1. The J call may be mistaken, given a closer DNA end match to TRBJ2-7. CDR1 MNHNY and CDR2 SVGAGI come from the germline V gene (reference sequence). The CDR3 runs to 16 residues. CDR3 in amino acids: CASRDLSGQGHYEQYF. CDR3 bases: TGTGCCAGCAGGGACCTCTCGGGACAGGGACACTACGAGCAGTACTTC.

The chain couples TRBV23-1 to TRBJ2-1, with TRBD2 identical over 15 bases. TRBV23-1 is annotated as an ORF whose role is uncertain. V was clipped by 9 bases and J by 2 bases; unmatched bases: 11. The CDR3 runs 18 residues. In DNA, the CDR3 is TGCGCCAGGGGAGGGACTAGCGGGGGGCCCACTCCCTACAATGAGCAGTTCTTC. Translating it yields CARGGTSGGPTPYNEQFF.

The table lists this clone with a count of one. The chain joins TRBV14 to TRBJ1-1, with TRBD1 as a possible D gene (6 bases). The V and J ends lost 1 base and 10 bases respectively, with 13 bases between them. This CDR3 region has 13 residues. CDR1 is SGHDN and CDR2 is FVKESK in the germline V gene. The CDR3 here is CASSQVRGGRAFF. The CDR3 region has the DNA TGTGCCAGCAGCCAAGTGCGAGGGGGTCGAGCTTTCTTT.

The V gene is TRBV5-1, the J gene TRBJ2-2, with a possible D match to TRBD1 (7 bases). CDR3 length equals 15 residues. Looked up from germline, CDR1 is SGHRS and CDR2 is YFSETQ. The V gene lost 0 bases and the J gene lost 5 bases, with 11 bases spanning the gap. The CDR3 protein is CASSLGPGGTGELFF. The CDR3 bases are TGCGCCAGCAGCTTGGGCCCAGGGGGGACCGGGGAGCTGTTTTTT.

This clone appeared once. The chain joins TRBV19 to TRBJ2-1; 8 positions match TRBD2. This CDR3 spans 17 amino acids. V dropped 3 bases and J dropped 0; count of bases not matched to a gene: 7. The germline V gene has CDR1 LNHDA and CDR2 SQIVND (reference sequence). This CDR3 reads CASSIPRGGGSYNEQFF. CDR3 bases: TGTGCCAGTAGTATCCCCCGGGGGGGAGGCTCCTACAATGAGCAGTTCTTC.

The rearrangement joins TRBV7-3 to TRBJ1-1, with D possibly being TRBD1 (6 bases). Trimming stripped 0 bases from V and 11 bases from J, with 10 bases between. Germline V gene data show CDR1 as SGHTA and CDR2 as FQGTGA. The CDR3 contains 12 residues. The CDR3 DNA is TGTGCCAGCAGCTTAACCCAGGGGCCGGCTTTCTTT. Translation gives CASSLTQGPAFF. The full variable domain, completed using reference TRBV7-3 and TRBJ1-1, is GAGVSQTPSNKVTEKGKYVELRCDPISGHTALYWYRQSLGQGPEFLIYFQGTGAADDSGLPNDRFFAVRPEGSVSTLKIQRTERGDSAVYLCASSLTQGPAFFGQGTRLTVV.

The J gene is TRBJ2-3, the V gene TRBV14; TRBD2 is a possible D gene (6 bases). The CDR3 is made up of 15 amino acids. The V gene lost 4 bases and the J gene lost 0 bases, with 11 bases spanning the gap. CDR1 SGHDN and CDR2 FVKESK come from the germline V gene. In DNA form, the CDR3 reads TGTGCCAGCAGCCGAACTAGCCCCAGCACAGATACGCAGTATTTT. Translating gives CASSRTSPSTDTQYF.

This CDR3 is CASSLGHNQPQHF. The CDR3 nucleotides read TGTGCCAGCAGTTTGGGCCACAATCAGCCCCAGCATTTT. The rearrangement joins TRBV27 to TRBJ1-5; D is undetermined. Trimming shortened V by 3 bases and J by 3 bases, and 6 bases separated the two germline ends. Germline CDR1 reads MNHEY; CDR2 reads SMNVEV (reference sequence). This CDR3 is built from 13 residues.

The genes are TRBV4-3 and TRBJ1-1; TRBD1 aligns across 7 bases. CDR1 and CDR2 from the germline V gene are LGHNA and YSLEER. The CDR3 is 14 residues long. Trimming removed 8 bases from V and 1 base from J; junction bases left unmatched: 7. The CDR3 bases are TGCGCCAGCGCTCCGGGACAGCAGAACACTGAAGCTTTCTTT. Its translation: CASAPGQQNTEAFF.

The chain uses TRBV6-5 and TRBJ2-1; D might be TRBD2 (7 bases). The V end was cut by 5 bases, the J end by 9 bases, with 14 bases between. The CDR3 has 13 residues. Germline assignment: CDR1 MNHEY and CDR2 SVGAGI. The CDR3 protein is CASSRGGSTEQFF. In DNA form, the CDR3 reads TGTGCCAGCAGTAGGGGGGGTAGTACTGAGCAGTTCTTC.

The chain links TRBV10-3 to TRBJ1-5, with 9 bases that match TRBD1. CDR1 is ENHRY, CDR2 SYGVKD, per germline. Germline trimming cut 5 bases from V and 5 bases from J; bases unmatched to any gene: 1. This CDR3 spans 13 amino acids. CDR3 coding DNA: TGTGCCATCAGTCGGACAGGGGATCAGCCCCAGCATTTT. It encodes CAISRTGDQPQHF.

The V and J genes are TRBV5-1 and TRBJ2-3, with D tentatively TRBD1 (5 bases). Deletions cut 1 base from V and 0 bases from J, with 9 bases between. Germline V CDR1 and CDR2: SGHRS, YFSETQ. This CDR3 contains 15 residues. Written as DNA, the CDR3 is TGCGCCAGCAGCTTGAGGGGTGTGAGCACAGATACGCAGTATTTT. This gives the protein CASSLRGVSTDTQYF.

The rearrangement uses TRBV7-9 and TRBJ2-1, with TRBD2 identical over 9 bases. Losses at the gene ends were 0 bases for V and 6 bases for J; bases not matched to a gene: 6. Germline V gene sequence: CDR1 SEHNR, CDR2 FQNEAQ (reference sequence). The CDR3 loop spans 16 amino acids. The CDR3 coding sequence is TGTGCCAGCAGCTTAGCTAGCGGGGGACTAAGCAATGAGCAGTTCTTC. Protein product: CASSLASGGLSNEQFF.

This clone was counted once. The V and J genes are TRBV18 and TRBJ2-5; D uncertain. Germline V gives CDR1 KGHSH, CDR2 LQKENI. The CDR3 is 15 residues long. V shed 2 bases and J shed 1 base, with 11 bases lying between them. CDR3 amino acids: CASSPVLASQETQYF. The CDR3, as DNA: TGTGCCAGCTCACCAGTTTTGGCATCCCAAGAGACCCAGTACTTC.

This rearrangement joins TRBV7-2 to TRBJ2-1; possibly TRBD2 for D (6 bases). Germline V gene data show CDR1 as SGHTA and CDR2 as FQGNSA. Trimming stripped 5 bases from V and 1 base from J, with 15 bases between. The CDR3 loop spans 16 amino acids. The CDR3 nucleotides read TGTGCCAGCAGCAAGGTAAGGGACTTTTCCTACAATGAGCAGTTCTTC. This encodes CASSKVRDFSYNEQFF.

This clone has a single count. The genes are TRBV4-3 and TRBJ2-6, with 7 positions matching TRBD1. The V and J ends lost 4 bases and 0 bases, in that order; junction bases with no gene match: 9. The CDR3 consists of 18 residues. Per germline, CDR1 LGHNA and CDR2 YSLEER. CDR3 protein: CASSRAPDRHSGANVLTF. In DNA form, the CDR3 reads TGCGCCAGCAGCCGAGCACCGGACAGGCACTCTGGGGCCAACGTCCTGACTTTC.

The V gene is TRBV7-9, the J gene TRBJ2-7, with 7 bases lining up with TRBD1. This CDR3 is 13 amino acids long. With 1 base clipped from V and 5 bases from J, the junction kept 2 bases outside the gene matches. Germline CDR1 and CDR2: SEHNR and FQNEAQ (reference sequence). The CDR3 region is CASSLEQGDEQYF. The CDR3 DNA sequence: TGTGCCAGCAGCTTAGAGCAGGGGGACGAGCAGTACTTC.